This TCR beta chain was identified during a study of cytomegalovirus exposure and HLA in healthy donors. Study information: The approximately 700 first-cohort repertoires shared a platform with the approximately 120 validation repertoires, as reported in a later analysis.

Assay used: immunoSEQ multiplex PCR; TCRdb lists only in-frame clones, some missing. The repertoire includes around 60,000 clones, about 91% of them detected once, and around 1.2% sits in the top ten. Study results and limitations: Researchers reported that a few CMV-associated chains were confirmed in vitro as CMV antigen-specific. It was found in a later analysis that first-cohort TCR clusters tended to co-occur in the 100 to 150 validation repertoires.

Details on this clone: Its antigen is currently unknown. A read error may produce the germline difference seen at one junction end.

The source is a woman aged 18-30 years in good health and CMV-seronegative. Input material: PBMCs.

CDR3 in amino acids: CASSLGTGEPQRQHF. CDR3 coding DNA: TGTGCCAGCAGCCTCGGGACAGGGGAACCCCAGCGCCAGCATTTT. This chain links TRBV5-5 with TRBJ1-5; 10 bases align to TRBD1. CDR1 is SGHKS and CDR2 is YYEKEE in the germline V gene (reference sequence). CDR3 size: 15 residues.